Sequencing of this TCR beta chain was carried out in a study of T cells in Graves' hyperthyroidism and ophthalmopathy. Study conclusions and caveats: A model of 13 V-J pairs discriminated ophthalmopathy from stable hyperthyroidism. The model predicted ophthalmopathy a median 6.5 months before onset.

This clonotype came up many times. Its cognate antigen is unknown. Amplification targeted TCR beta CDR3 regions from RNA transcripts. First-round RT-PCR targeting the TCR CDR3 was performed with the HTBI primer set. MiXCR was run by TCRdb on the multiplex PCR reads, yielding one entry per CDR3 protein. The table lists fewer than 400,000 distinct CDR3 sequences, approximately 14% of them singletons. This CDR3 contains 16 residues. Germline CDR1 and CDR2: SGHRS and YFSETQ. After removal of 4 bases from V and 0 bases from J, the junction contained 9 bases not matched to a gene. This TCR was recovered from a woman between 18 and 29 years old with Graves' hyperthyroidism that later progressed to Graves' ophthalmopathy. The gene calls are TRBV5-1 and TRBJ2-7, with 8 bases aligning to TRBD1. Input material: blood. This chain's CDR3 is CASSNEGQVSSYEQYF. The CDR3 DNA follows: TGCGCCAGCAGCAATGAGGGACAGGTGAGCTCCTACGAGCAGTACTTC.